Below are 19 T cell receptor beta chains sequenced from a single sample in a study of blood T cell repertoires in COVID-19 (dated by TCRdb to 2018 to 2020). Library prep was done by the immunoSEQ multiplex PCR assay. TCRdb stores this immuneACCESS table with in-frame sequences only. Part of the clones is absent; in the studies checked, under half of the shortfall reflects unresolved V genes, and no reason is known for the rest. This sample comprises 150,000 to 200,000 clones, 70% to 85% of them detected only once. Roughly 12% of the sample comes from the top ten. The source material was PBMCs or T cells enriched from blood (not recorded which). These TCRs come from a man in his fifties who had recovered from COVID-19.

The genes are TRBV6-6 and TRBJ1-5; D is unresolved. In germline, CDR1 is MNHNY, CDR2 SVGAGI (reference sequence). Between the trimmed V and J ends, which lost 5 bases and 0 bases, there was a span of 8 bases. The CDR3 sequence is 14 residues long. CDR3 nucleotide sequence: TGTGCCAGCAGTCCCCCAAATAGCAATCAGCCCCAGCATTTT. Translating gives CASSPPNSNQPQHF.

This clone was detected a few times. The chain combines TRBV30 with TRBJ1-2; D may be TRBD1 (5 bases). Trimming removed 0 bases at V and 5 bases at J, with 10 bases between. The CDR3 is 13 residues long. Germline CDR1 reads GTSNPN; CDR2 reads SVGIG (reference sequence). The CDR3 nucleotides read TGTGCCTGGAGTGTGGCCGGGGGGTATGGCTACACCTTC. It encodes CAWSVAGGYGYTF.

V and J are TRBV24-1 and TRBJ2-3; 10 bases map to TRBD2. The germline V gene has CDR1 KGHDR and CDR2 SFDVKD. Trimming removed 4 bases from V and 2 bases from J; junction bases left unmatched: 5. The CDR3 loop spans 16 amino acids. CDR3 nucleotide sequence: TGTGCCACCAGTGAACGGACTAGCGGTCCCACAGATACGCAGTATTTT. This encodes CATSERTSGPTDTQYF.

The V gene is TRBV30, the J gene TRBJ1-5; no clear D. Germline V gene sequence: CDR1 GTSNPN, CDR2 SVGIG (reference sequence). This CDR3 comprises 14 residues. The ends were cut back, 2 bases at V and 1 base at J, with 9 bases in the middle. The CDR3 region is CAWSNARSNQPQHF. CDR3 in DNA: TGTGCCTGGAGTAACGCCCGGAGCAATCAGCCCCAGCATTTT.

This chain connects TRBV7-3 to TRBJ1-1; TRBD1 aligns across 8 bases. The V gene's germline CDR1 is SGHTA and CDR2 FQGTGA. The CDR3 contains 15 residues. The ends lost 4 bases at V and 1 base at J; junction bases unmatched: 5. The CDR3 spells CASSSQGQGNTEAFF. Written as DNA, the CDR3 is TGTGCCAGCAGCTCACAAGGACAGGGGAACACTGAAGCTTTCTTT.

The chain couples TRBV2 to TRBJ2-5; 7 bases are a match to TRBD1. The J segment lost 3 bases and the V segment lost 5 bases, leaving 6 bases of the junction unmatched. Germline lookup yields CDR1 SNHLY and CDR2 FYNNEI. This CDR3 region has 14 residues. In nucleotides, the CDR3 is TGTGCCAGCAGTAGGGGACAGACTAAAGAGACCCAGTACTTC. Translation: CASSRGQTKETQYF.

This clone occurred a few times. The chain is built from TRBV11-2 and TRBJ2-3; D is unclear. This CDR3 is 12 amino acids long. CDR1 SGHAT and CDR2 FQNNGV come from the germline V gene. V lost 7 bases to trimming and J lost 0 bases, with 5 bases between them. CDR3 sequence reads: CASTPSTDTQYF. In DNA, the CDR3 is TGTGCCAGCACCCCTAGCACAGATACGCAGTATTTT.

The genes are TRBV9 and TRBJ2-3, with D tentatively TRBD2 (6 bases). Germline lookup yields CDR1 SGDLS and CDR2 YYNGEE. Trimming removed 2 bases from V and 0 bases from J, with 13 bases in between. The CDR3 runs to 16 residues. CDR3 sequence: CASSVSGTSSTDTQYF. Here the CDR3 DNA reads TGTGCCAGCAGCGTTTCCGGGACTTCTAGCACAGATACGCAGTATTTT.

This clone was seen a single time. The chain carries TRBV18 and TRBJ1-2; D perhaps matches TRBD1 (5 bases). CDR1 and CDR2 (germline): KGHSH, LQKENI. The V end was cut by 5 bases, the J end by 6 bases, with 22 bases between. The CDR3 is 16 residues long. The CDR3 loop reads CASSSDYKQVNHGYTF. The CDR3 region has the DNA TGTGCCAGCTCATCGGACTACAAACAGGTGAACCATGGCTACACCTTC.

CDR3 sequence (DNA): TGTGCCAGCAGCGACGGACAGGGGAGCTCCTATAATTCACCCCTCCACTTT. Translating gives CASSDGQGSSYNSPLHF. The chain employs TRBV9 and TRBJ1-6; 9 bases align to TRBD1. With V trimmed by 3 bases and J by 0 bases, 4 bases remained unmatched. The CDR3 is 17 residues long. The germline CDR1 and CDR2 sequences are SGDLS and YYNGEE.

CDR3 sequence: CASSLLTEYNEQFF. In DNA, the CDR3 is TGTGCCAGCAGCCTATTGACAGAATACAATGAGCAGTTCTTC. This chain connects TRBV7-9 to TRBJ2-1, with D possibly matching TRBD1 (5 bases). Germline CDR1 and CDR2: SEHNR and FQNEAQ (reference sequence). Trimming stripped 5 bases from V and 4 bases from J, with 12 bases between. The CDR3 is 14 residues long.

The genes are TRBV29-1 and TRBJ1-2; D remains ambiguous. The germline CDR1 and CDR2 sequences are SQVTM and ANQGSEA. V lost 7 bases, J lost 4 bases, and 10 bases lay in between. The CDR3 is 11 amino acids. The CDR3 nucleotides are TGCAGCGGGCGGGATCCCTATGGCTACACCTTC. It is translated as CSGRDPYGYTF. Drawing the rest from reference TRBV29-1 and TRBJ1-2, the complete variable domain is SAVISQKPSRDICQRGTSLTIQCQVDSQVTMMFWYRQQPGQSLTLIATANQGSEATYESGFVIDKFPISRPNLTFSTLTVSNMSPEDSSIYLCSGRDPYGYTFGSGTRLTVV.

The chain joins TRBV27 to TRBJ1-5; no clear D. Deletions cut 2 bases from V and 2 bases from J, with 7 bases between. Per the germline V gene, CDR1 is MNHEY and CDR2 is SMNVEV (reference sequence). The CDR3 length is 14 residues. Here the CDR3 DNA reads TGTGCCAGCAGTTTAGATTCGGGCAATCAGCCCCAGCATTTT. Encoded protein: CASSLDSGNQPQHF.

The gene calls are TRBV19 and TRBJ2-3; D might be TRBD2 (6 bases). Germline loops: CDR1 LNHDA, CDR2 SQIVND (reference sequence). The V end was cut by 1 base, the J end by 6 bases, with 8 bases between. The CDR3 is made up of 13 amino acids. The CDR3 sequence is CASSIAGDDTQYF. The CDR3 DNA is TGTGCCAGTAGTATAGCGGGGGACGATACGCAGTATTTT.

J is TRBJ1-2 and V is TRBV12-3 or TRBV12-4; 7 bases line up with TRBD1. J lost 8 bases, V lost 6 bases, and 9 bases had no gene match. This CDR3 is 13 amino acids long. The CDR3 DNA reads TGTGCCAGCAGGTCCACAGGGGTAGCGGGCTACACCTTC. Translation: CASRSTGVAGYTF.

This chain joins TRBV27 and TRBJ1-3; 7 bases are shared with TRBD1. Germline CDR1 is MNHEY and CDR2 is SMNVEV (reference sequence). V shed 6 bases, J shed 1 base, and the junction held 9 bases outside the gene matches. CDR3 size: 16 residues. The CDR3 loop is CASRRSGTDSGNTIYF. The DNA of the CDR3 is TGTGCCAGCAGACGATCCGGGACAGATTCTGGAAACACCATATATTTT.

The CDR3 DNA reads TGCAGTGTCTCAGGACAGCCCCAGCATTTT. Amino acids: CSVSGQPQHF. The chain joins TRBV20-1 to TRBJ1-5; D uncertain. This CDR3 region has 10 residues. Germline values: CDR1 DFQATT, CDR2 SNEGSKA (reference sequence). V was shortened by 7 bases and J by 7 bases, with 8 bases between the two germline ends.

The V and J genes are TRBV25-1 and TRBJ2-1; 9 bases fit TRBD2. CDR3 length: 14 amino acids. Trimming removed 6 bases from V and 0 bases from J; junction bases left unmatched: 0. CDR1 and CDR2 (germline): MGHDK, SYGVNS. CDR3 region: CASRRGGSYNEQFF. As DNA, the CDR3 is TGTGCCAGCAGGCGGGGGGGCTCCTACAATGAGCAGTTCTTC.

The sample holds many counts of this clone. This chain joins TRBV5-1 and TRBJ1-6; 7 nucleotides align to TRBD1. The CDR3 is 15 amino acids. Losses at the gene ends were 0 bases for V and 6 bases for J; bases not matched to a gene: 3. CDR1 is SGHRS and CDR2 is YFSETQ in the germline V gene. CDR3 in amino acids: CASSLGGTVNSPLHF. The CDR3 DNA reads as TGCGCCAGCAGCTTGGGGGGGACAGTTAATTCACCCCTCCACTTT.